This entry lists 4 T cell receptor beta chains sequenced from one sample in a study of OX40 agonist ivuxolimab in advanced cancers. Measured with immunoSEQ multiplex PCR; TCRdb has only the in-frame clones, and not every one. Here the sample spans 65,000 or so clones, roughly 80% being singletons. The sequencing used CD4+ or CD8+ T cells sorted from blood, collected in a trial of the OX40 agonist ivuxolimab. All receptors come from an adult with an advanced solid tumor such as melanoma, head and neck, liver or kidney cancer.

The rearrangement joins TRBV6-1 to TRBJ1-6, with D maybe TRBD1 (6 bases). Trimming pared 4 bases from V and 5 bases from J, leaving 12 bases between. CDR1 and CDR2 from the germline V gene are MNHNS and SASEGT. The CDR3 loop spans 15 amino acids. CDR3 loop: CASSGTVRNNSPLHF. CDR3 nucleotides: TGTGCCAGCAGTGGGACAGTAAGAAATAATTCACCCCTCCACTTT.

The chain recombines TRBV6-5 with TRBJ1-1, with a tentative D call TRBD1 (6 bases). Per germline, CDR1 MNHEY and CDR2 SVGAGI. V gave up 8 bases and J gave up 3 bases, with 16 bases separating them. This CDR3 has 14 residues. The CDR3 DNA is TGTGCCAGCTGCTACAGGGTTGGCTACACTGAAGCTTTCTTT. This gives the protein CASCYRVGYTEAFF.

The genes are TRBV7-8 and TRBJ1-5; 7 nucleotides agree with TRBD1. The CDR3 loop spans 15 amino acids. Losses at the gene ends were 6 bases for V and 3 bases for J; bases not matched to a gene: 8. The germline gives CDR1 SGHVS, CDR2 FQNEAQ. The CDR3 spells CASSRQGDTNQPQHF. CDR3 nucleotide sequence: TGTGCCAGCAGTCGGCAGGGGGATACCAATCAGCCCCAGCATTTT.

The genes are TRBV27 and TRBJ2-7; 10 bases are shared with TRBD1. Losses at the gene ends were 5 bases for V and 5 bases for J; bases not matched to a gene: 6. CDR3 size: 14 residues. Germline V CDR1 and CDR2: MNHEY, SMNVEV (reference sequence). CDR3 sequence (DNA): TGTGCCAGCAGTCCCCGGGGACAGGGGAACGAGCAGTACTTC. As protein: CASSPRGQGNEQYF.